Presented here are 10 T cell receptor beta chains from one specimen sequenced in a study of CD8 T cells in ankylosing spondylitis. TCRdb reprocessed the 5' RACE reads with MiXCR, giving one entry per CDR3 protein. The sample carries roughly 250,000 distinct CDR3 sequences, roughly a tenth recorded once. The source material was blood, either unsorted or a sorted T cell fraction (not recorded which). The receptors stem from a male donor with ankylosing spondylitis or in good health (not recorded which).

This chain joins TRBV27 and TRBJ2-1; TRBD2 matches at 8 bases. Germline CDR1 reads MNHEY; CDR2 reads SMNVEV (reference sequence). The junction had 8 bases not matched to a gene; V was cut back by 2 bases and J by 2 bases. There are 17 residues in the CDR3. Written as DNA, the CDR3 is TGTGCCAGCAGTTTACTCTTAGCGGGGACTACCTACAATGAGCAGTTCTTC. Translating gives CASSLLLAGTTYNEQFF.

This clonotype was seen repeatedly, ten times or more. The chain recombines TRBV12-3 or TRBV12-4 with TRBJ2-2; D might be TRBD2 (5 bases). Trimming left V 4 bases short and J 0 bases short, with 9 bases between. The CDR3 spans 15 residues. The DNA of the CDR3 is TGTGCCAGCAGTTCGACTAACGCGAACACCGGGGAGCTGTTTTTT. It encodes CASSSTNANTGELFF.

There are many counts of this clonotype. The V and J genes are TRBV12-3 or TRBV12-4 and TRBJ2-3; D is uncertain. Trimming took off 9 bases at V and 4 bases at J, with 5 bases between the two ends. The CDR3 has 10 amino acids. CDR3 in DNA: TGTGCCAGGATGTCAGATACGCAGTATTTT. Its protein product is CARMSDTQYF.

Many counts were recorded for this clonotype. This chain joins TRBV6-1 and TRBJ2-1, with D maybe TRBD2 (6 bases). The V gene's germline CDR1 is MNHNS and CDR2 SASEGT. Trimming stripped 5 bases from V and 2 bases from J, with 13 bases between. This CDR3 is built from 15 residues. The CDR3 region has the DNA TGTGCCAGCAGTCTAGGGGACTCTACCTACAATGAGCAGTTCTTC. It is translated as CASSLGDSTYNEQFF.

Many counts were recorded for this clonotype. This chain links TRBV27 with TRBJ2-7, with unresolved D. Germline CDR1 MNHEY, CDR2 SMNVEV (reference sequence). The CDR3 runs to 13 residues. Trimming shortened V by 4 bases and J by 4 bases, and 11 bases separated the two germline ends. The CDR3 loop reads CASSSRNPYEQYF. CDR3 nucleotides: TGTGCCAGCAGTTCCAGGAATCCGTACGAGCAGTACTTC.

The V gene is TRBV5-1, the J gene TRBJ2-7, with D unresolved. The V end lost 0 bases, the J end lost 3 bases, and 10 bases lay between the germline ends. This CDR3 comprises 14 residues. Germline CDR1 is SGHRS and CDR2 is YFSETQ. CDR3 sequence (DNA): TGCGCCAGCAGCTTGGACTTCCGTTACTACGAGCAGTACTTC. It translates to CASSLDFRYYEQYF.

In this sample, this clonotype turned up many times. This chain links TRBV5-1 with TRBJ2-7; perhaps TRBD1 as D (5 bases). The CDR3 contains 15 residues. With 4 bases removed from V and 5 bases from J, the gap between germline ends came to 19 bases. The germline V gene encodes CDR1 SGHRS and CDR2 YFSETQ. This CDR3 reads CASSVLDSDGHEQYF. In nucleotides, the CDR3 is TGCGCCAGCAGCGTCCTCGACAGTGACGGCCACGAGCAGTACTTC.

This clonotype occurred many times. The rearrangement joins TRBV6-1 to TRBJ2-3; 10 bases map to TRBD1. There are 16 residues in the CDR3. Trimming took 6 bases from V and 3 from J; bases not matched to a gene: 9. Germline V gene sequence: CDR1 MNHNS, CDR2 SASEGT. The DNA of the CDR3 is TGTGCCAGCAGCCGAGGGGGACAGGGGATTACAGATACGCAGTATTTT. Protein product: CASSRGGQGITDTQYF.

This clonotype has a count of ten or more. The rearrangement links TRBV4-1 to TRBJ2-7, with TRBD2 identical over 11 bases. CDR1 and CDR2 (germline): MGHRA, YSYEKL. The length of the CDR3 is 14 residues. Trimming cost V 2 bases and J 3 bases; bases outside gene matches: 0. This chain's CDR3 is CASSQLAGGYEQYF. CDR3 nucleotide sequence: TGCGCCAGCAGCCAACTAGCGGGAGGCTACGAGCAGTACTTC.

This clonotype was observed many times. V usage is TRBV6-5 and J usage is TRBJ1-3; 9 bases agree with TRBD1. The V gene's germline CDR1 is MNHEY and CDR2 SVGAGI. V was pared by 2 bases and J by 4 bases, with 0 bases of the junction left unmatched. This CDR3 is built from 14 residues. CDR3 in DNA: TGTGCCAGCAGTTACGGGACAGGGGGAAACACCATATATTTT. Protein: CASSYGTGGNTIYF.